These 18 T cell receptor beta chains came from one sample sequenced in a study of T cell responses to AZD1222 COVID-19 vaccine. Libraries were prepared by immunoSEQ multiplex PCR; TCRdb keeps only in-frame clonotypes and omits some of them. The data contain 150,000 to 200,000 clones, approximately 94% of them seen just once; the ten biggest clones take up 7.5% to 10%. Here the sequenced sample was peripheral blood, taken on day 0 of AZD1222 vaccination. The receptor set was obtained from an adult in good health.

V gene TRBV6-5 combines with J gene TRBJ1-1, with TRBD1 as a possible D gene (6 bases). The CDR3 is 15 residues long. Germline V gene sequence: CDR1 MNHEY, CDR2 SVGAGI. V gave up 1 base and J gave up 0 bases, with 9 bases separating them. The CDR3 DNA is TGTGCCAGCAGTTACTGGGGGGACATGAACACTGAAGCTTTCTTT. It specifies CASSYWGDMNTEAFF.

The chain recombines TRBV27 with TRBJ2-7; 7 nucleotides align to TRBD2. The length of the CDR3 is 13 residues. Per the germline V gene, CDR1 is MNHEY and CDR2 is SMNVEV (reference sequence). V trimming: 5 bases; J trimming: 7 bases; junction bases outside the gene matches: 8. CDR3 nucleotide sequence: TGTGCCAGCAGTATAGCGGGTAAATGGGAGCAGTACTTC. It yields the protein CASSIAGKWEQYF.

This clone was picked up a small number of times. The genes are TRBV14 and TRBJ2-2; 7 bases are shared with TRBD1. V trimming: 5 bases; J trimming: 3 bases; junction bases outside the gene matches: 6. The CDR3 is 15 residues long. Germline CDR1 SGHDN, CDR2 FVKESK. The CDR3 here is CASSFDRVHTGELFF. The DNA of the CDR3 is TGTGCCAGCAGCTTCGACAGGGTCCACACCGGGGAGCTGTTTTTT.

This clone is a singleton in its sample. The genes are TRBV29-1 and TRBJ2-2; D perhaps matches TRBD1 (6 bases). The V end was cut by 7 bases, the J end by 4 bases, with 16 bases between. CDR1 SQVTM and CDR2 ANQGSEA come from the germline V gene. This CDR3 region has 14 residues. CDR3 loop: CSARDTQGTGELFF. In DNA form, the CDR3 reads TGCAGCGCACGGGACACCCAAGGCACCGGGGAGCTGTTTTTT.

This clone showed up just once. The chain recombines TRBV6-1 with TRBJ2-6; D unresolved. Trimming left V 2 bases short and J 0 bases short, with 20 bases between. Germline CDR1 is MNHNS and CDR2 is SASEGT. The CDR3 extends over 20 amino acids. CDR3 coding DNA: TGTGCCAGCAGTGAAAGGAGATTGACAAGGTCGTACTCTGGGGCCAACGTCCTGACTTTC. Translation: CASSERRLTRSYSGANVLTF.

The J gene is TRBJ1-1, the V gene TRBV10-3; possible D gene TRBD1, 6 bases. The V gene lost 0 bases and the J gene lost 7 bases, with 12 bases spanning the gap. The germline V gene encodes CDR1 ENHRY and CDR2 SYGVKD. The CDR3 totals 14 residues. The CDR3 nucleotides are TGTGCCATCAGTGAGTCGATGAGGACAGATGAAGCTTTCTTT. It encodes CAISESMRTDEAFF.

The chain is built from TRBV5-1 and TRBJ1-1; possibly TRBD1 for D (5 bases). CDR1 is SGHRS, CDR2 YFSETQ, per germline. The germline V and J ends were trimmed by 0 bases and 1 base, with 10 bases remaining between them. The CDR3 consists of 15 residues. CDR3 DNA sequence: TGCGCCAGCAGCTTGGTTGTCCAGGGGAACACTGAAGCTTTCTTT. Protein sequence: CASSLVVQGNTEAFF.

Concerning this clone itself: Its ends do not fully match the called genes, so a read error is possible. The chain links TRBV27 to TRBJ1-5; the D is unclear. Germline CDR1 reads MNHEY; CDR2 reads SMNVEV (reference sequence). CDR3 size: 13 residues. CDR3 region: CASGFGGNQPQHF. DNA of the CDR3: TGTGCCAGCGGTTTTGGCGGCAATCAGCCCCAGCATTTT.

This chain joins TRBV28 and TRBJ2-7; D is unclear. This CDR3 is 12 amino acids long. Germline V gene sequence: CDR1 MDHEN, CDR2 SYDVKM. V lost 5 bases and J 1 base, leaving 6 bases between the germline ends. The DNA of the CDR3 is TGTGCCAGCAGTCTCGTTTCCTACGAGCAGTACTTC. Amino acid sequence: CASSLVSYEQYF. Full variable domain (outside the CDR3, taken from reference TRBV28 and TRBJ2-7): DVKVTQSSRYLVKRTGEKVFLECVQDMDHENMFWYRQDPGLGLRLIYFSYDVKMKEKGDIPEGYSVSREKKERFSLILESASTNQTSMYLCASSLVSYEQYFGPGTRLTVT.

The rearrangement joins TRBV5-6 to TRBJ1-1; 8 bases are a match to TRBD1. Trimming at V came to 3 bases and at J to 1 base, leaving 5 bases not matched to a gene. The germline CDR1 and CDR2 sequences are SGHDT and YYEEEE. The CDR3 is 15 residues long. This chain's CDR3 is CASSSGGQGNTEAFF. The DNA for the CDR3 is TGTGCCAGCAGCTCTGGAGGACAGGGGAACACTGAAGCTTTCTTT. Based on the CDR3 plus reference TRBV5-6 and TRBJ1-1, the full variable domain is DAGVTQSPTHLIKTRGQQVTLRCSPKSGHDTVSWYQQALGQGPQFIFQYYEEEERQRGNFPDRFSGHQFPNYSSELNVNALLLGDSALYLCASSSGGQGNTEAFFGQGTRLTVV.

This clone was recorded once. The J gene is TRBJ1-2, the V gene TRBV4-1; the D is unclear. The V gene's germline CDR1 is MGHRA and CDR2 YSYEKL. The length of the CDR3 is 16 residues. V was trimmed by 1 base and J by 0 bases, leaving 12 bases between them. In DNA, the CDR3 is TGCGCCAGCAGCCAAGCTATACGGGGTGCTAACTATGGCTACACCTTC. It encodes CASSQAIRGANYGYTF.

This chain uses TRBV20-1 with TRBJ2-5; D unclear. CDR1 DFQATT and CDR2 SNEGSKA come from the germline V gene (reference sequence). This CDR3 has 11 amino acids. V lost 3 bases to trimming and J lost 1 base, with 3 bases between them. Here the CDR3 reads CSARVQETQYF. The CDR3 DNA is TGCAGTGCTAGGGTCCAAGAGACCCAGTACTTC.

The chain joins TRBV7-3 to TRBJ1-1; a weak D match, TRBD1 (5 bases). V was clipped by 5 bases and J by 1 base, with 14 bases between them. The germline V gene has CDR1 SGHTA and CDR2 FQGTGA. The CDR3 is made up of 15 amino acids. The CDR3 DNA follows: TGTGCCAGCAGCCTCTATCCAGGGCAGAACACTGAAGCTTTCTTT. It is translated as CASSLYPGQNTEAFF.

This clone was seen more than once but under ten times. The chain is built from TRBV27 and TRBJ1-1; 9 bases match TRBD1. Germline CDR1 and CDR2: MNHEY and SMNVEV (reference sequence). The CDR3 length is 17 residues. After removal of 5 bases from V and 2 bases from J, the junction contained 12 bases not matched to a gene. DNA for the CDR3: TGTGCCAGCAGTATACCTCCAAGACAGGGGGGAAACACTGAAGCTTTCTTT. This translates into CASSIPPRQGGNTEAFF.

The chain carries TRBV28 and TRBJ2-5; D is uncertain. Trimming cost V 5 bases and J 4 bases, with 8 bases left between them. The germline CDR1 and CDR2 sequences are MDHEN and SYDVKM. CDR3 length: 12 residues. The CDR3 nucleotides are TGTGCCAGCAGTATAATTAGAGAGACCCAGTACTTC. This translates into CASSIIRETQYF.

This chain uses TRBV4-1 with TRBJ1-2; no definite D call. The CDR3 is made up of 17 amino acids. From germline, CDR1 is MGHRA and CDR2 YSYEKL. V lost 1 base, J lost 5 bases, and 20 bases lay in between. CDR3 residues: CASSQVWEGQVMYGYTF. In nucleotides, the CDR3 is TGCGCCAGCAGCCAAGTGTGGGAAGGCCAGGTTATGTATGGCTACACCTTC.

The rearrangement links TRBV10-2 to TRBJ2-7, with D unresolved. The CDR3 is 12 residues long. The germline V gene has CDR1 WSHSY and CDR2 SAAADI. V lost 5 bases and J lost 0, with 5 bases in between. Here the CDR3 reads CASSTNSYEQYF. CDR3 bases: TGCGCCAGCAGTACCAACTCCTACGAGCAGTACTTC.

The chain is built from TRBV5-1 and TRBJ1-1; D unresolved. CDR3 length: 17 residues. From germline, CDR1 is SGHRS and CDR2 YFSETQ. V was pared by 0 bases and J by 0 bases, with 15 bases between. CDR3 in amino acids: CASSLGIYQRLNTEAFF. Written as DNA, the CDR3 is TGCGCCAGCAGCTTGGGAATTTATCAGCGATTGAACACTGAAGCTTTCTTT. The whole variable domain, remainder taken from reference TRBV5-1 and TRBJ1-1, is KAGVTQTPRYLIKTRGQQVTLSCSPISGHRSVSWYQQTPGQGLQFLFEYFSETQRNKGNFPGRFSGRQFSNSRSEMNVSTLELGDSALYLCASSLGIYQRLNTEAFFGQGTRLTVV.